The 5 T cell receptor beta chains below were found in one sample sequenced in a study of shared clonotypes between healthy human individuals. The repertoire was sequenced with immunoSEQ multiplex PCR; TCRdb's copy has only in-frame clones and lacks some. The data contain 2 million to 2.5 million clones, 85% to 95% of them singletons. The sequenced sample was naive CD4+ T cells from PBMCs. This sample's subset: CD45RA+ positively selected. All receptors come from a man aged 18 to 30 in good health. Some clones in this sample may be carry-over from other donors' samples.

The gene calls are TRBV28 and TRBJ1-5, with 8 positions matching TRBD1. CDR1 and CDR2 (germline): MDHEN, SYDVKM. Trimming took 5 bases from V and 3 from J; bases not matched to a gene: 6. The CDR3 runs 15 residues. Written as DNA, the CDR3 is TGTGCCAGCAGTCCCGGACAGGGACCCAATCAGCCCCAGCATTTT. It specifies CASSPGQGPNQPQHF.

The CDR3 spells CASSLREGPETQYF. Here the CDR3 DNA reads TGTGCCAGCAGCTTGCGGGAGGGCCCCGAGACCCAGTACTTC. The genes are TRBV7-9 and TRBJ2-5; 9 nucleotides align to TRBD2. Germline CDR1 reads SEHNR; CDR2 reads FQNEAQ (reference sequence). This CDR3 has 14 amino acids. The junction had 4 bases not matched to a gene; V was cut back by 3 bases and J by 5 bases.

The V call is TRBV28, the J call TRBJ2-3; 10 bases map to TRBD2. The CDR3 extends over 18 amino acids. Losses at the gene ends were 8 bases for V and 3 bases for J; bases not matched to a gene: 17. Germline loops: CDR1 MDHEN, CDR2 SYDVKM. The CDR3 DNA follows: TGTGCCAGCCAGCTAGCGGGAGTGAGTCTATCGGGTACAGATACGCAGTATTTT. Its translation is CASQLAGVSLSGTDTQYF. The full variable domain, rest sourced from reference TRBV28 and TRBJ2-3, is DVKVTQSSRYLVKRTGEKVFLECVQDMDHENMFWYRQDPGLGLRLIYFSYDVKMKEKGDIPEGYSVSREKKERFSLILESASTNQTSMYLCASQLAGVSLSGTDTQYFGPGTRLTVL.

This chain links TRBV5-6 with TRBJ1-5; no reliable D call. V dropped 4 bases and J dropped 1 base, with 12 bases sitting between them. The CDR3 is 15 residues long. Germline V lookup: CDR1 SGHDT, CDR2 YYEEEE. The CDR3 protein is CASSHPSSSNQPQHF. The CDR3 nucleotides are TGTGCCAGCAGCCACCCGAGCAGCAGCAATCAGCCCCAGCATTTT.

In this sample, this clone turned up once. The CDR3 DNA follows: TGCGCCAGCAGCCAGCTTCCGGGACAGTATAATTCACCCCTCCACTTT. Amino acids: CASSQLPGQYNSPLHF. The chain combines TRBV4-1 with TRBJ1-6; 7 bases align to TRBD1. The CDR3 length is 16 residues. Germline V lookup: CDR1 MGHRA, CDR2 YSYEKL. J was trimmed by 4 bases and V by 3 bases; bases with no gene match: 6.